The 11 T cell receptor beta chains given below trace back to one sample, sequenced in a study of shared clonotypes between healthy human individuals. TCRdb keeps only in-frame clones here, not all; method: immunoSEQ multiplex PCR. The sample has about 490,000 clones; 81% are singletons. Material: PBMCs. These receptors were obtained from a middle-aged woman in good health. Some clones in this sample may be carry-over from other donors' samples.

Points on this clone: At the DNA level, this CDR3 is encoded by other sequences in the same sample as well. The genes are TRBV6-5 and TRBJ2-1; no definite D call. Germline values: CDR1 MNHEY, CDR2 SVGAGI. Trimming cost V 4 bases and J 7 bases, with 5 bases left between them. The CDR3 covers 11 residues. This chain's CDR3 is CASSWGNEQFF. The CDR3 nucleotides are TGTGCCAGCAGTTGGGGAAATGAGCAGTTCTTC.

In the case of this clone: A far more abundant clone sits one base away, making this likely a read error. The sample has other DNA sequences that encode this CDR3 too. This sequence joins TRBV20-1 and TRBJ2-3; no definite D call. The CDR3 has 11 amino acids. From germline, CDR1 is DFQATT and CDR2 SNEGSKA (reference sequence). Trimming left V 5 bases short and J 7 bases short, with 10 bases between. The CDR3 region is CSALSSYTQYF. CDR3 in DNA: TGCAGTGCTCTAAGCTCCTATACGCAGTATTTT.

The DNA of the CDR3 is TGTGCCAGCAGCTTGGACATGGGAGTAGGAGAGCTGTTTTTT. Protein: CASSLDMGVGELFF. The V gene is TRBV5-4, the J gene TRBJ2-2; D is perhaps TRBD2 (5 bases). This CDR3 is 14 amino acids long. Looked up from germline, CDR1 is SGHNT and CDR2 is YYREEE (reference sequence). V was clipped by 0 bases and J by 11 bases, with 14 bases between them. Together with reference TRBV5-4 and TRBJ2-2, the CDR3 gives the full variable domain: ETGVTQSPTHLIKTRGQQVTLRCSSQSGHNTVSWYQQALGQGPQFIFQYYREEENGRGNFPPRFSGLQFPNYSSELNVNALELDDSALYLCASSLDMGVGELFFGEGSRLTVL.

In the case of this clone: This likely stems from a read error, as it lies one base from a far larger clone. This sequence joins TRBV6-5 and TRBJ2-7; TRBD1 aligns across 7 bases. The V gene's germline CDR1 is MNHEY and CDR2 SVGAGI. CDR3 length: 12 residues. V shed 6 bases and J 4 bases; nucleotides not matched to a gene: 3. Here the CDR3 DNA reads TGTGCCAGCAGGGGGACAGATTACGAGCAGTACTTC. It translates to CASRGTDYEQYF.

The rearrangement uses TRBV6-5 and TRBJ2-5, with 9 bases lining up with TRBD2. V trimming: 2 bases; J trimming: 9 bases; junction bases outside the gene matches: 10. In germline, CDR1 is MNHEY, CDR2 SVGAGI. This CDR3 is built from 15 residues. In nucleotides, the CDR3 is TGTGCCAGCAGTTACGGGAGAGGACTAGCGAGCTCCCAGTACTTC. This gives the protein CASSYGRGLASSQYF.

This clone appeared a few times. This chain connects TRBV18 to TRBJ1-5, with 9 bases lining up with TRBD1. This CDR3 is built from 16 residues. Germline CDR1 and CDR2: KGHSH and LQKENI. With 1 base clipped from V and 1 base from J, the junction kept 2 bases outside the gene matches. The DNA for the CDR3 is TGTGCCAGCTCACCACGCGACAGGGGGAGCAATCAGCCCCAGCATTTT. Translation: CASSPRDRGSNQPQHF. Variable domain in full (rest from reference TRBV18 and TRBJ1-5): NAGVMQNPRHLVRRRGQEARLRCSPMKGHSHVYWYRQLPEEGLKFMVYLQKENIIDESGMPKERFSAEFPKEGPSILRIQQVVRGDSAAYFCASSPRDRGSNQPQHFGDGTRLSIL.

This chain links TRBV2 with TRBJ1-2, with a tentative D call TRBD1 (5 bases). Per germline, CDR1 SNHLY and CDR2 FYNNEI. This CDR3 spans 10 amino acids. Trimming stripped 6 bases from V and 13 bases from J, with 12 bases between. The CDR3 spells CASSDRFGTF. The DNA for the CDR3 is TGTGCCAGCAGCGACAGATTTGGCACCTTC.

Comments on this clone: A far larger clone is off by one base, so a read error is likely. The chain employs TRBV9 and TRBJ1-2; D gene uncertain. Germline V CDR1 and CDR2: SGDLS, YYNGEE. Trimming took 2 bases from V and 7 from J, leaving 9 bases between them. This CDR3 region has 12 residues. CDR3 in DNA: TGTGCCAGCAGCGTCCATGGAAGTGGCTACACCTTC. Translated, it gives CASSVHGSGYTF.

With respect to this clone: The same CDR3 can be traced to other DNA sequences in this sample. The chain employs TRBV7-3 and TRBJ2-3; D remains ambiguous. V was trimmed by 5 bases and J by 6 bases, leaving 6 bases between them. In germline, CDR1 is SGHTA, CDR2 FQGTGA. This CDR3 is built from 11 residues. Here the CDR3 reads CASSQGDTQYF. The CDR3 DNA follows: TGTGCCAGCAGCCAAGGGGATACGCAGTATTTT.

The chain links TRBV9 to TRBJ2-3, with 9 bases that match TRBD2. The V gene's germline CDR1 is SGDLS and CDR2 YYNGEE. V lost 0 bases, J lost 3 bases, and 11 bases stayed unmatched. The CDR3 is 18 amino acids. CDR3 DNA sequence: TGTGCCAGCAGCGTAGCGGGTCTAGCGGGACTCGAGACAGATACGCAGTATTTT. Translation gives CASSVAGLAGLETDTQYF.

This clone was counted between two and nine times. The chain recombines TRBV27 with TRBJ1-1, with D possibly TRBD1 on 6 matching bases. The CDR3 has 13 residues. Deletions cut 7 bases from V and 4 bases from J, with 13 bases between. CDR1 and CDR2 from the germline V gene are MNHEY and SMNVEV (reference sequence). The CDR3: CASTQQGGTEAFF. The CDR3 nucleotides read TGTGCCAGCACTCAACAGGGAGGCACTGAAGCTTTCTTT.